This entry lists 32 T cell receptor beta chains sequenced from one sample in a study of identical twins (dated by TCRdb to between 2015 and 2016). The library was prepared using 5' RACE. TCRdb shows the sequencer as Illumina HiSeq 2000. In-frame beta chains were kept once TCRdb had trimmed the public reads at Q25 with fastp and called clones with MiXCR. A single entry per CDR3 protein holds the most common genes and DNA from its merged rows. In this sample the table shows approximately 680,000 distinct CDR3 sequences, roughly 6.6% of which occur a single time. The ten largest make up less than 2% of the sample. The same data also contributed to another study, on yellow fever vaccine responses in identical twins.

Sequences were obtained from PBMCs. These receptor sequences come from a woman between 18 and 30 years old in good health.

This clonotype occurred a few times. The chain recombines TRBV20-1 with TRBJ2-5; 8 bases align to TRBD1. The CDR3 consists of 12 residues. Unmatched junction bases numbered 2, after V lost 3 bases and J lost 5 bases. CDR1 DFQATT and CDR2 SNEGSKA come from the germline V gene (reference sequence). The CDR3 DNA sequence: TGCAGTGCTAGTACAGGGGGGGAGACCCAGTACTTC. Translated: CSASTGGETQYF.

This clonotype was counted only a few times. This rearrangement joins TRBV29-1 to TRBJ1-1; maybe TRBD1 (6 bases). Per germline, CDR1 SQVTM and CDR2 ANQGSEA. The CDR3 covers 12 residues. Trimming took 4 bases from V and 7 from J, leaving 13 bases between them. CDR3 protein: CSVAWTAVEAFF. The DNA for the CDR3 is TGCAGCGTTGCTTGGACAGCGGTTGAAGCTTTCTTT.

The CDR3 DNA follows: TGTGCCAGCCAGGGCCTTGGGGCCAACGTCCTGACTTTC. It translates to CASQGLGANVLTF. The rearrangement uses TRBV2 and TRBJ2-6, with D tentatively TRBD1 (5 bases). V lost 8 bases and J 3 bases, leaving 8 bases between the germline ends. The CDR3 spans 13 residues. Germline loops: CDR1 SNHLY, CDR2 FYNNEI. Full variable domain (rest looked up from reference TRBV2 and TRBJ2-6): EPEVTQTPSHQVTQMGQEVILRCVPISNHLYFYWYRQILGQKVEFLVSFYNNEISEKSEIFDDQFSVERPDGSNFTLKIRSTKLEDSAMYFCASQGLGANVLTFGAGSRLTVL.

The chain employs TRBV12-3 or TRBV12-4 and TRBJ2-3; D is unclear. The CDR3 totals 14 residues. Deletions cut 3 bases from V and 9 bases from J, with 16 bases between. CDR3 amino acids: CASSFSTVARTQYF. The CDR3 coding sequence is TGTGCCAGCAGTTTTTCCACGGTGGCTCGGACGCAGTATTTT.

This clonotype showed up many times. This chain links TRBV28 with TRBJ2-3; no clear D gene. Germline loops: CDR1 MDHEN, CDR2 SYDVKM. V was trimmed by 7 bases and J by 0 bases, leaving 14 bases between them. CDR3 length: 15 residues. The CDR3 spells CASIPRPTSTDTQYF. Here the CDR3 DNA reads TGTGCCAGCATTCCAAGACCAACCAGCACAGATACGCAGTATTTT. Variable domain in full (rest from reference TRBV28 and TRBJ2-3): DVKVTQSSRYLVKRTGEKVFLECVQDMDHENMFWYRQDPGLGLRLIYFSYDVKMKEKGDIPEGYSVSREKKERFSLILESASTNQTSMYLCASIPRPTSTDTQYFGPGTRLTVL.

The gene calls are TRBV6-1 and TRBJ2-1; the D gene could be TRBD1 or TRBD2 (5 bases each). CDR1 MNHNS and CDR2 SASEGT come from the germline V gene. This CDR3 spans 13 amino acids. V lost 6 bases and J lost 7, with 13 bases in between. CDR3 amino acids: CASSRGDGNEQFF. CDR3 nucleotide sequence: TGTGCCAGCAGCCGAGGGGACGGAAATGAGCAGTTCTTC.

The gene calls are TRBV19 and TRBJ2-4, with a tentative D call TRBD2 (5 bases). The CDR3 spans 15 residues. CDR1 is LNHDA, CDR2 SQIVND, per germline (reference sequence). The V and J ends lost 4 bases and 0 bases respectively, with 10 bases between them. For the CDR3, the DNA is TGTGCCAGTAGTACCCCGGGGAAAGCCAAAAACATTCAGTACTTC. Protein sequence: CASSTPGKAKNIQYF.

The chain has TRBV4-1 and TRBJ1-4, with a tentative D call TRBD1 (6 bases). This CDR3 is 15 amino acids long. Per the germline V gene, CDR1 is MGHRA and CDR2 is YSYEKL. V gave up 1 base and J gave up 4 bases, with 10 bases separating them. In DNA form, the CDR3 reads TGCGCCAGCAGCCAAGTCGCACAGGGTAATGAAAAACTGTTTTTT. It specifies CASSQVAQGNEKLFF.

This clonotype has more than one count but fewer than ten. This chain joins TRBV9 and TRBJ2-7, with 10 bases lining up with TRBD2. CDR3 size: 18 residues. CDR1 and CDR2 from the germline V gene are SGDLS and YYNGEE. V lost 0 bases, J lost 1 base, and 10 bases stayed unmatched. The CDR3 DNA is TGTGCCAGCAGCGTAGGAGCGGGAGGGCCGGATCTTTCCTACGAGCAGTACTTC. As protein: CASSVGAGGPDLSYEQYF.

This clonotype was found a few times. This chain joins TRBV14 and TRBJ2-7, with D perhaps matching TRBD1 (6 bases). Between the trimmed V and J ends, which lost 1 base and 1 base, there was a span of 11 bases. The CDR3 has 15 amino acids. CDR1 and CDR2 (germline): SGHDN, FVKESK. CDR3 loop: CASSQVDRSSYEQYF. Here the CDR3 DNA reads TGTGCCAGCAGCCAAGTTGACAGGTCTTCCTACGAGCAGTACTTC.

This clonotype showed up many times. This chain links TRBV6-5 with TRBJ2-3; the D gene is possibly TRBD2 (5 bases). CDR3 length: 14 amino acids. Germline-derived CDR1 and CDR2 are MNHEY and SVGAGI. The V and J ends lost 3 bases and 10 bases respectively, with 17 bases between them. CDR3 sequence (DNA): TGTGCCAGCAGTTATACGCGGGCTCAATCGGCGCAGTATTTT. Encoded protein: CASSYTRAQSAQYF.

This clonotype has only a few counts. The chain links TRBV20-1 to TRBJ2-7; D is possibly TRBD1 (6 bases). Trimming shortened V by 6 bases and J by 1 base, and 13 bases separated the two germline ends. The CDR3 runs to 13 residues. Germline lookup yields CDR1 DFQATT and CDR2 SNEGSKA (reference sequence). The CDR3 protein is CSAWGQGSYEQYF. CDR3 DNA sequence: TGCAGTGCCTGGGGGCAGGGTTCCTACGAGCAGTACTTC.

This clonotype was seen more than once but under ten times. The V call is TRBV28, the J call TRBJ2-5; D is unclear. CDR1 and CDR2 (germline): MDHEN, SYDVKM. The CDR3 spans 15 residues. With 2 bases removed from V and 0 bases from J, the gap between germline ends came to 10 bases. For the CDR3, the DNA is TGTGCCAGCAGTTTAATGGACCGGTACCAAGAGACCCAGTACTTC. Amino acid sequence: CASSLMDRYQETQYF.

This clonotype was observed a few times. This chain links TRBV10-3 with TRBJ2-5; D perhaps matches TRBD2 (5 bases). Germline assignment: CDR1 ENHRY and CDR2 SYGVKD. The CDR3 is 12 residues long. V was shortened by 10 bases and J by 4 bases, with 13 bases between the two germline ends. This chain's CDR3 is CATQGAGETQYF. CDR3 sequence (DNA): TGTGCCACCCAAGGCGCGGGAGAGACCCAGTACTTC.

Ten or more counts support this clonotype. J is TRBJ2-7 and V is TRBV24-1; possible D gene TRBD1, 5 bases. The CDR3 covers 17 residues. The germline gives CDR1 KGHDR, CDR2 SFDVKD. V gave up 0 bases and J gave up 0 bases, with 14 bases separating them. The CDR3 DNA reads TGTGCCACCAGTGATTTGGTCCCGGACACCGACTCCTACGAGCAGTACTTC. Its protein is CATSDLVPDTDSYEQYF.

The rearrangement links TRBV4-1 to TRBJ2-6, with D perhaps matching TRBD1 (5 bases). This CDR3 comprises 16 residues. Trimming removed 4 bases at V and 4 bases at J, with 14 bases between. Germline lookup yields CDR1 MGHRA and CDR2 YSYEKL. CDR3 in DNA: TGCGCCAGCAGCCTGACAGAAGTCTCCGGGGCCAACGTCCTGACTTTC. This encodes CASSLTEVSGANVLTF.

This clonotype has a count of ten or more. CDR3 in DNA: TGCAGCGTTGAAGGAGCGGTTTTTAAAAACGAGCAGTACTTC. It yields the protein CSVEGAVFKNEQYF. The V and J genes are TRBV29-1 and TRBJ2-7; TRBD2 is a possible D gene (5 bases). Germline V gene lookup returns CDR1 SQVTM and CDR2 ANQGSEA. Trimming took 1 base from V and 5 from J, leaving 15 bases between them. The CDR3 is made up of 14 amino acids.

This clonotype was counted a few times. V gene TRBV20-1 combines with J gene TRBJ2-1; D possibly corresponds to TRBD1 (6 bases). This CDR3 comprises 15 residues. Trimming removed 2 bases at V and 2 bases at J, with 13 bases between. Germline V CDR1 and CDR2: DFQATT, SNEGSKA (reference sequence). The CDR3 DNA reads as TGCAGTGCTAGAAGGGGACACTCGGCCTACAATGAGCAGTTCTTC. This codes for CSARRGHSAYNEQFF.

This clonotype was counted only a few times. This chain connects TRBV9 to TRBJ2-7; maybe TRBD2 (5 bases). V lost 0 bases, J lost 1 base, and 14 bases lay in between. Germline V gene sequence: CDR1 SGDLS, CDR2 YYNGEE. This CDR3 comprises 16 residues. CDR3 bases: TGTGCCAGCAGCGTAGATGGAGGAACGGGTTCCTACGAGCAGTACTTC. As protein: CASSVDGGTGSYEQYF.

This clonotype appeared many times. The chain combines TRBV12-3 or TRBV12-4 with TRBJ1-5; D uncertain. Between the trimmed V and J ends, which lost 1 base and 4 bases, there was a span of 8 bases. The CDR3 extends over 14 amino acids. The CDR3 region is CASSLGQSNQPQHF. CDR3 nucleotides: TGTGCCAGCAGTTTAGGGCAGTCTAATCAGCCCCAGCATTTT.

This clonotype was counted only a few times. This sequence joins TRBV7-3 and TRBJ2-1; D ambiguous. The CDR3 runs to 13 residues. V was clipped by 2 bases and J by 10 bases, with 12 bases between them. Germline V gene lookup returns CDR1 SGHTA and CDR2 FQGTGA. The CDR3 sequence: CASSLGFGLEQFF. The CDR3 nucleotides read TGTGCCAGCAGCTTAGGGTTTGGCTTAGAGCAGTTCTTC.

In its sample, this clonotype was seen a few times. The chain combines TRBV7-9 with TRBJ2-2, with 9 positions matching TRBD1. Germline trimming cut 7 bases from V and 6 bases from J; bases unmatched to any gene: 15. CDR1 is SEHNR and CDR2 is FQNEAQ in the germline V gene (reference sequence). The CDR3 extends over 17 amino acids. CDR3 in DNA: TGTGCCAGCACCCATCACCCGAACAGGGGGCCCTCCGGGGAGCTGTTTTTT. Residues: CASTHHPNRGPSGELFF. Full variable domain (missing parts from reference TRBV7-9 and TRBJ2-2): DTGVSQNPRHKITKRGQNVTFRCDPISEHNRLYWYRQTLGQGPEFLTYFQNEAQLEKSRLLSDRFSAERPKGSFSTLEIQRTEQGDSAMYLCASTHHPNRGPSGELFFGEGSRLTVL.

This clonotype has at least ten counts. The gene calls are TRBV12-3 or TRBV12-4 and TRBJ2-1, with 10 bases matching TRBD1. The J segment lost 7 bases and the V segment lost 6 bases, leaving 3 bases of the junction unmatched. The CDR3 totals 13 residues. The CDR3 region has the DNA TGTGCCAGCAGGACAGGGGGCTTGAATGAGCAGTTCTTC. It encodes CASRTGGLNEQFF.

The chain recombines TRBV29-1 with TRBJ2-5; D is possibly TRBD1 or TRBD2 (5 bases each). The V gene lost 3 bases and the J gene lost 5 bases, with 19 bases spanning the gap. The germline V gene encodes CDR1 SQVTM and CDR2 ANQGSEA. The CDR3 totals 15 residues. CDR3 sequence (DNA): TGCAGCGTTGATGGGAGCAGGGTCTTTCGGGAGACCCAGTACTTC. This translates into CSVDGSRVFRETQYF.

The chain couples TRBV10-2 to TRBJ1-1; D unresolved. This CDR3 has 8 amino acids. Germline CDR1 is WSHSY and CDR2 is SAAADI. The V gene lost 8 bases and the J gene lost 11 bases, with 6 bases spanning the gap. Here the CDR3 DNA reads TGCGCCAGCGGCCTTGCTTTCTTT. Translation: CASGLAFF.

This clonotype was counted between two and nine times. The rearrangement uses TRBV6-1 and TRBJ2-5, with D perhaps TRBD2 (5 bases). The CDR3 runs 15 residues. V was clipped by 5 bases and J by 2 bases, with 15 bases between them. Germline V CDR1 and CDR2: MNHNS, SASEGT. The CDR3 DNA reads as TGTGCCAGCAGTCAATTTCTCGGAGGTCAAGAGACCCAGTACTTC. Its translation: CASSQFLGGQETQYF.

This clonotype was seen at least ten times. This chain links TRBV4-2 with TRBJ2-7, with D maybe TRBD2 (6 bases). The ends were cut back, 0 bases at V and 3 bases at J, with 18 bases in the middle. This CDR3 contains 17 residues. CDR1 is LGHNA, CDR2 YNFKEQ, per germline. For the CDR3, the DNA is TGTGCCAGCAGCCAAGATCTTTCGACTAGTGGCGTCTACGAGCAGTACTTC. It translates to CASSQDLSTSGVYEQYF.

In this sample, this clonotype turned up many times. The gene calls are TRBV4-1 and TRBJ2-1; 10 bases fit TRBD2. The germline V gene encodes CDR1 MGHRA and CDR2 YSYEKL. The CDR3 totals 19 residues. V gave up 0 bases and J gave up 0 bases; unmatched junction bases: 8. The CDR3 nucleotides read TGCGCCAGCAGCCAAGATTTAACACTAGCGGGATTCTCCTACAATGAGCAGTTCTTC. It codes for CASSQDLTLAGFSYNEQFF.

This clonotype appeared a few times. The chain is built from TRBV5-1 and TRBJ2-5; a possible D gene is TRBD2 (6 bases). From germline, CDR1 is SGHRS and CDR2 YFSETQ. This CDR3 has 15 residues. The V gene lost 0 bases and the J gene lost 3 bases, with 12 bases spanning the gap. The CDR3 DNA follows: TGCGCCAGCAGCTTGGAGGGTAGCGGTAAAGAGACCCAGTACTTC. Translating gives CASSLEGSGKETQYF. The full variable domain, completed using reference TRBV5-1 and TRBJ2-5, is KAGVTQTPRYLIKTRGQQVTLSCSPISGHRSVSWYQQTPGQGLQFLFEYFSETQRNKGNFPGRFSGRQFSNSRSEMNVSTLELGDSALYLCASSLEGSGKETQYFGPGTRLLVL.

This clonotype was detected many times. This chain links TRBV7-8 with TRBJ2-7; D possibly corresponds to TRBD2 (5 bases). Germline V gives CDR1 SGHVS, CDR2 FQNEAQ. This CDR3 spans 14 amino acids. V dropped 8 bases and J dropped 3 bases, with 17 bases sitting between them. The CDR3 loop reads CASLPGGTVYEQYF. DNA for the CDR3: TGTGCCAGCCTCCCAGGAGGAACGGTCTACGAGCAGTACTTC.

The chain employs TRBV20-1 and TRBJ2-5, with unresolved D. The ends were cut back, 0 bases at V and 1 base at J, with 9 bases in the middle. The germline V gene encodes CDR1 DFQATT and CDR2 SNEGSKA (reference sequence). CDR3 size: 14 residues. In DNA form, the CDR3 reads TGCAGTGCTAGAGATCTACCACTCCAAGAGACCCAGTACTTC. This translates into CSARDLPLQETQYF.

This clonotype was counted at least ten times. This chain links TRBV20-1 with TRBJ1-1, with a weak D call TRBD1 (5 bases). The CDR3 runs to 13 residues. CDR1 is DFQATT, CDR2 SNEGSKA, per germline (reference sequence). Trimming took 1 base from V and 1 from J, leaving 7 bases between them. CDR3 bases: TGCAGTGCTAGAGGACAGCCGAACACTGAAGCTTTCTTT. It encodes CSARGQPNTEAFF.